The rows below give T cell receptor beta chains drawn from one sample of a study of monozygotic twins with inflammatory bowel disease. TCRdb re-called the 5' RACE reads and shows each CDR3 protein once, DNA omitted. This table holds approximately 400,000 distinct CDR3 sequences. Sample: blood. The origin of the receptors is a human donor with ulcerative colitis or Crohn's disease, or a healthy co-twin of an affected twin (not recorded which). Each CDR3 is given with its conserved first and last residue.

cdr3_aa: CASSATTISNQPQHF; j_call: TRBJ1-5; v_call: TRBV6-2/TRBV6-3
cdr3_aa: CASSQGTSPDEQFF; j_call: TRBJ2-1; v_call: TRBV4-1
cdr3_aa: CAISDFGGDTQYF; j_call: TRBJ2-3; v_call: TRBV10-3
cdr3_aa: CSARDLAGGRETQYF; j_call: TRBJ2-5; v_call: TRBV20-1
cdr3_aa: CASSLLVGTSGRSSYNEQFF; j_call: TRBJ2-1; v_call: TRBV12-3/TRBV12-4
cdr3_aa: CAWSALAGGDEQFF; j_call: TRBJ2-1; v_call: TRBV30
cdr3_aa: CASSPGLAGGTYEQYF; j_call: TRBJ2-7; v_call: TRBV5-4
cdr3_aa: CASSFGPNNEQFF; j_call: TRBJ2-1; v_call: TRBV5-1
cdr3_aa: CASSSGTQASGNTIYF; j_call: TRBJ1-3; v_call: TRBV5-1
cdr3_aa: CATSSGQYEQYF; j_call: TRBJ2-7; v_call: TRBV15
cdr3_aa: CASSLDYSSGNTIYF; j_call: TRBJ1-3; v_call: TRBV7-2
cdr3_aa: CSARVPNLELFF; j_call: TRBJ1-4; v_call: TRBV20-1
cdr3_aa: CASSLAFPGELFF; j_call: TRBJ2-2; v_call: TRBV7-2
cdr3_aa: CSALTPGQGEGYTF; j_call: TRBJ1-2; v_call: TRBV20-1
cdr3_aa: CASSPGVGQTLYEQYF; j_call: TRBJ2-7; v_call: TRBV5-6
cdr3_aa: CASSFGLAGGNTDTQYF; j_call: TRBJ2-3; v_call: TRBV28
cdr3_aa: CASSLSGQDGYTF; j_call: TRBJ1-2; v_call: TRBV4-2
cdr3_aa: CSARARTGAAVGGDYGYTF; j_call: TRBJ1-2; v_call: TRBV20-1
cdr3_aa: CASSPDRMETQYF; j_call: TRBJ2-5; v_call: TRBV18
cdr3_aa: CASSPQNPNGNTEAFF; j_call: TRBJ1-1; v_call: TRBV7-8
cdr3_aa: CASSLVWGGNYNEQFF; j_call: TRBJ2-1; v_call: TRBV11-2
cdr3_aa: CASSWDRGTGELFF; j_call: TRBJ2-2; v_call: TRBV5-1
cdr3_aa: CASSPETEETQYF; j_call: TRBJ2-5; v_call: TRBV5-1
cdr3_aa: CASTPGGRKAGNTIYF; j_call: TRBJ1-3; v_call: TRBV6-1
cdr3_aa: CASKNQGAGGANVLTF; j_call: TRBJ2-6; v_call: TRBV5-1
cdr3_aa: CAIMRGLGEGGYTF; j_call: TRBJ1-2; v_call: TRBV28
cdr3_aa: CSASWTGMNTEAFF; j_call: TRBJ1-1; v_call: TRBV20-1
cdr3_aa: CASGSGVSEKLFF; j_call: TRBJ1-4; v_call: TRBV3-1
cdr3_aa: CASSLKGLGEKLFF; j_call: TRBJ1-4; v_call: TRBV7-2
cdr3_aa: CSALPTDTQYF; j_call: TRBJ2-3; v_call: TRBV20-1
cdr3_aa: CASSLVLAGAEQFF; j_call: TRBJ2-1; v_call: TRBV5-1
cdr3_aa: CSVPPSRGGHYGYTF; j_call: TRBJ1-2; v_call: TRBV29-1
cdr3_aa: CASRQLAGANTGELFF; j_call: TRBJ2-2; v_call: TRBV7-2
cdr3_aa: CASSLGGLANEQFF; j_call: TRBJ2-1; v_call: TRBV5-1
cdr3_aa: CASSQTGPYSNQPQHF; j_call: TRBJ1-5; v_call: TRBV7-2
cdr3_aa: CSAPGRAPDQTQYF; j_call: TRBJ2-5; v_call: TRBV20-1
cdr3_aa: CSATRAGAPFLFF; j_call: TRBJ1-4; v_call: TRBV20-1
cdr3_aa: CAISETSGIETQYF; j_call: TRBJ2-5; v_call: TRBV10-3
cdr3_aa: CSVETSGFGEQFF; j_call: TRBJ2-1; v_call: TRBV29-1
cdr3_aa: CSARKGGNQPQHF; j_call: TRBJ1-5; v_call: TRBV20-1
cdr3_aa: CASSGYTGSTEAFF; j_call: TRBJ1-1; v_call: TRBV9
cdr3_aa: CASSLGGEVEAFF; j_call: TRBJ1-1; v_call: TRBV12-3/TRBV12-4
cdr3_aa: CASSLGRGGTGELFF; j_call: TRBJ2-2; v_call: TRBV11-2
cdr3_aa: CASSLYQLSGANVLTF; j_call: TRBJ2-6; v_call: TRBV7-2
cdr3_aa: CASSYSRGKTEAFF; j_call: TRBJ1-1; v_call: TRBV6-2/TRBV6-3
cdr3_aa: CAISEREQGNSYEQYF; j_call: TRBJ2-7; v_call: TRBV10-3
cdr3_aa: CAISDRGKDVNSPLHF; j_call: TRBJ1-6; v_call: TRBV10-3
cdr3_aa: CASSPQIRGGNEQFF; j_call: TRBJ2-1; v_call: TRBV11-2
cdr3_aa: CASSYSGQPNTEAFF; j_call: TRBJ1-1; v_call: TRBV6-5
cdr3_aa: CASSPTRLAGGGDTQYF; j_call: TRBJ2-3; v_call: TRBV4-1
cdr3_aa: CASSFSSRSGEQYF; j_call: TRBJ2-7; v_call: TRBV5-1
cdr3_aa: CASSLLAGVEQFF; j_call: TRBJ2-1; v_call: TRBV12-3/TRBV12-4
cdr3_aa: CASSAKGVAGPSYEQYF; j_call: TRBJ2-7; v_call: TRBV7-9
cdr3_aa: CSALRPFAGTEAFF; j_call: TRBJ1-1; v_call: TRBV20-1
cdr3_aa: CASRELSQPQHF; j_call: TRBJ1-5; v_call: TRBV6-1